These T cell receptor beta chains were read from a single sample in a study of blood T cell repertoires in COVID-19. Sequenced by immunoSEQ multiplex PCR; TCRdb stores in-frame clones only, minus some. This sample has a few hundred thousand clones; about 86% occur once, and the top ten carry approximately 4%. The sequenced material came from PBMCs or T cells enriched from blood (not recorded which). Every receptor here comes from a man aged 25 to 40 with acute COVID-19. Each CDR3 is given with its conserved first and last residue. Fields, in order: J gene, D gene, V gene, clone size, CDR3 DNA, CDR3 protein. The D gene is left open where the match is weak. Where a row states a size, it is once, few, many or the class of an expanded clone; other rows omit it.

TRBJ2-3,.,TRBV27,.,TGTGCCAGCAGCTCTAACAGAAGAGATACGCAGTATTTT,CASSSNRRDTQYF
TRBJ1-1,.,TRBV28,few,TGTGCCAGCAGTACCATGGACTCGGGGACTGAAGCTTTCTTT,CASSTMDSGTEAFF
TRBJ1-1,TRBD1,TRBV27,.,TGTGCCAGCACCAAACTGGGACAGCTGAAAGCTTTCTTT,CASTKLGQLKAFF
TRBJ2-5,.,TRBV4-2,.,TGTGCCAGCAGCCAAGGGACTATGGGGGAGACCCAGTACTTC,CASSQGTMGETQYF
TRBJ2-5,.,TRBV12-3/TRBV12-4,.,TGTGCCAGCAGTCTAGGGGGAGAAGAGACCCAGTACTTC,CASSLGGEETQYF
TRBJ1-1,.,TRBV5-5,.,TGTGCCAGCAGCTTGCAGGGGCATACTGAAGCTTTCTTT,CASSLQGHTEAFF
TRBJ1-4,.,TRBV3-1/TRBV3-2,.,TGTGCCAGCAGCCAAAAAGGGGCGGGGGAAAAACTGTTTTTT,CASSQKGAGEKLFF
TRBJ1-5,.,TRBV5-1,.,TGCGCCAGCAGCGTGGACAGCAGGAATCAGCCCCAGCATTTT,CASSVDSRNQPQHF
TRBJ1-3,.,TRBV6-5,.,TGTGCCAGCAGTTACGGAGGGATCTCTGGAAACACCATATATTTT,CASSYGGISGNTIYF
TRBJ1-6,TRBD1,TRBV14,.,TGTGCCAGTTCGTACAGGGGGCCGCAATCACCCCTCCACTTT,CASSYRGPQSPLHF
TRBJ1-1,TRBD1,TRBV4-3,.,TGCGCCAGCAGCCTATCGGGACAGAAGAACACTGAAGCTTTCTTT,CASSLSGQKNTEAFF
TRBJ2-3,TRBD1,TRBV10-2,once,TGCGCCAGCAGTGAGTCGAGGACAGGGGGCGCGAGAAGCACAGATACGCAGTATTTT,CASSESRTGGARSTDTQYF
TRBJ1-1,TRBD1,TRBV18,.,TGTGCCAGCTCGCCTGGACAGGTCACTGAAGCTTTCTTT,CASSPGQVTEAFF
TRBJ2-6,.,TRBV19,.,TGTGCCACCCGGGTTCCGACTGGGGCCAACGTCCTGACTTTC,CATRVPTGANVLTF
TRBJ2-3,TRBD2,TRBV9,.,TGTGCCAGCAGCGTAGAGGTCTGGGGGGAGGGCCTCACAGATACGCAGTATTTT,CASSVEVWGEGLTDTQYF
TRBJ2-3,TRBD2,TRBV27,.,TGTGCCAGTTCACTAGCGGGGGTCACAGATACGCAGTATTTT,CASSLAGVTDTQYF
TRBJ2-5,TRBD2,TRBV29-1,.,TGCAGCGTTACCCTAGGGACTACCCAAGAGACCCAGTACTTC,CSVTLGTTQETQYF